A single sample is the source of the 25 T cell receptor beta chains below, sequenced in a study of T-cell memory formation after mild COVID-19. TCRdb reprocessed the 5' RACE reads via MiXCR and lists one record per CDR3 protein. The sample contains about 120,000 distinct CDR3 sequences, about 15% of which appear only once. The sample consisted of PBMCs or a T cell subset sorted from them (not recorded which). Receptor source: an adult woman who had mild COVID-19 (a few samples of this study predate the infection). Cell type and time point are not known.

The V and J genes are TRBV11-3 and TRBJ2-7; no clear D. This CDR3 contains 14 residues. The germline V gene encodes CDR1 SGHNT and CDR2 YENEEA. V was shortened by 4 bases and J by 3 bases, with 13 bases between the two germline ends. In DNA, the CDR3 is TGTGCCAGCAGCTCACCCAACTTGAACTACGAGCAGTACTTC. It encodes CASSSPNLNYEQYF.

V gene TRBV7-9 combines with J gene TRBJ2-2; D uncertain. The CDR3 loop spans 16 amino acids. Deletions cut 2 bases from V and 5 bases from J, with 15 bases between. From germline, CDR1 is SEHNR and CDR2 FQNEAQ (reference sequence). This CDR3 reads CASSLYGAQRTGELFF. The DNA of the CDR3 is TGTGCCAGCAGCTTATATGGCGCTCAACGGACCGGGGAGCTGTTTTTT.

The chain links TRBV20-1 to TRBJ2-1; 11 bases match TRBD2. The V gene end was trimmed by 3 bases and the J gene end by 8 bases; junction bases not matched to a gene: 12. Germline assignment: CDR1 DFQATT and CDR2 SNEGSKA (reference sequence). The CDR3 runs to 16 residues. CDR3 region: CSASAPTSGSLYEQFF. The CDR3 DNA is TGCAGTGCTAGTGCCCCCACTAGCGGGAGTCTGTATGAGCAGTTCTTC.

The V call is TRBV7-9, the J call TRBJ1-5, with D possibly matching TRBD1 (5 bases). V gave up 5 bases and J gave up 3 bases, with 11 bases separating them. The CDR3 is made up of 14 amino acids. CDR1 SEHNR and CDR2 FQNEAQ come from the germline V gene (reference sequence). The CDR3 sequence is CASSLTGHNQPQHF. The CDR3, as DNA: TGTGCCAGCAGCCTCACGGGGCACAATCAGCCCCAGCATTTT.

CDR3 nucleotides: TGCGCCAGCAGGAAGTATGGTGAATCGGATGGCTACACCTTC. It encodes CASRKYGESDGYTF. V usage is TRBV4-1 and J usage is TRBJ1-2; D is undetermined. The CDR3 contains 14 residues. Between the trimmed V and J ends, which lost 6 bases and 6 bases, there was a span of 17 bases. The V gene's germline CDR1 is MGHRA and CDR2 YSYEKL.

V gene TRBV6-2 or TRBV6-3 combines with J gene TRBJ2-1; D perhaps matches TRBD2 (5 bases). The CDR3 totals 16 residues. CDR1 is MNHEY, CDR2 SVGEGT, per germline. V was clipped by 0 bases and J by 0 bases, with 9 bases between them. The CDR3: CASSYSMGSSYNEQFF. DNA of the CDR3: TGTGCCAGCAGTTACTCGATGGGGAGCTCCTACAATGAGCAGTTCTTC.

The chain employs TRBV10-3 and TRBJ1-1; D is undetermined. V gave up 4 bases and J gave up 0 bases, with 9 bases separating them. Looked up from germline, CDR1 is ENHRY and CDR2 is SYGVKD. The CDR3 has 14 amino acids. This CDR3 is CAISVSGLNTEAFF. The DNA for the CDR3 is TGTGCCATCAGTGTGTCCGGGCTGAACACTGAAGCTTTCTTT.

The sample holds a few counts of this clonotype. The chain employs TRBV12-3 or TRBV12-4 and TRBJ2-3; D is unclear. CDR3 length: 13 amino acids. Trimming pared 1 base from V and 8 bases from J, leaving 10 bases between. For the CDR3, the DNA is TGTGCCAGCAGTTTAGTGCCAGCAGCTACGCAGTATTTT. Translation: CASSLVPAATQYF.

This clonotype appeared a few times. The V call is TRBV12-3 or TRBV12-4, the J call TRBJ1-6; 9 bases fit TRBD1. CDR3 length: 13 residues. Trimming took 3 bases from V and 9 from J; bases not matched to a gene: 0. The CDR3 here is CASSLTGGSPLHF. Here the CDR3 DNA reads TGTGCCAGCAGTTTGACAGGGGGTTCACCCCTCCACTTT.

This clonotype was counted at least ten times. This chain connects TRBV29-1 to TRBJ2-1; D ambiguous. The CDR3 is 13 residues long. V lost 8 bases and J 0 bases, leaving 11 bases between the germline ends. From germline, CDR1 is SQVTM and CDR2 ANQGSEA. As DNA, the CDR3 is TGCAGCCACGAGGCAAGCTCCTACAATGAGCAGTTCTTC. Residues: CSHEASSYNEQFF.

The rearrangement uses TRBV29-1 and TRBJ2-1, with no clear D. There are 11 residues in the CDR3. The V end was cut by 4 bases, the J end by 8 bases, with 9 bases between. Germline V CDR1 and CDR2: SQVTM, ANQGSEA. The CDR3 nucleotides are TGCAGCGTTGGTCCGGACGATGAGCAGTTCTTC. Residues: CSVGPDDEQFF.

The sample holds a few counts of this clonotype. This chain's CDR3 is CASSLRRGRPTGELFF. DNA for the CDR3: TGTGCCAGCAGTTTACGGCGGGGCCGTCCCACCGGGGAGCTGTTTTTT. J is TRBJ2-2 and V is TRBV12-3 or TRBV12-4; D might be TRBD2 (6 bases). V shed 2 bases and J shed 4 bases, with 14 bases lying between them. The CDR3 consists of 16 residues.

The chain uses TRBV7-9 and TRBJ2-5; D gene uncertain. CDR1 SEHNR and CDR2 FQNEAQ come from the germline V gene (reference sequence). Trimming cost V 3 bases and J 3 bases, with 17 bases left between them. CDR3 length: 16 amino acids. In nucleotides, the CDR3 is TGTGCCAGCAGCTTGATGGAGACCCCCGGTGAAGAGACCCAGTACTTC. It is translated as CASSLMETPGEETQYF. Looking up the rest from reference TRBV7-9 and TRBJ2-5 gives the full variable domain: DTGVSQNPRHKITKRGQNVTFRCDPISEHNRLYWYRQTLGQGPEFLTYFQNEAQLEKSRLLSDRFSAERPKGSFSTLEIQRTEQGDSAMYLCASSLMETPGEETQYFGPGTRLLVL.

About this clonotype itself: Compared with germline, one end of the junction differs, possibly owing to a read error. The chain carries TRBV5-1 and TRBJ2-1; D unclear. The CDR3 consists of 14 residues. Germline V gene lookup returns CDR1 SGHRS and CDR2 YFSETQ. The CDR3 DNA reads TGCGCAAGCAGTCCCATGAGCTCCTACAATGAGCAGTTCTTC. It translates to CASSPMSSYNEQFF.

This clonotype has only a few counts. The V and J genes are TRBV27 and TRBJ2-4; 10 bases match TRBD1. The CDR3 length is 19 residues. Germline CDR1 MNHEY, CDR2 SMNVEV (reference sequence). J was trimmed by 3 bases and V by 6 bases; bases with no gene match: 17. The CDR3 nucleotides are TGTGCCAGCAGATCCCTCCGGGACAGGGGACCCTTGGGCAAAAACATTCAGTACTTC. Its protein product is CASRSLRDRGPLGKNIQYF.

This chain uses TRBV30 with TRBJ2-3, with D maybe TRBD2 (6 bases). The CDR3 covers 17 residues. V was clipped by 0 bases and J by 0 bases, with 16 bases between them. The germline gives CDR1 GTSNPN, CDR2 SVGIG (reference sequence). CDR3 loop: CAWSVLGGRASTDTQYF. CDR3 DNA: TGTGCCTGGAGTGTACTTGGAGGGCGGGCTAGCACAGATACGCAGTATTTT.

This clonotype came up many times. V gene TRBV2 combines with J gene TRBJ2-1; D ambiguous. Germline V gives CDR1 SNHLY, CDR2 FYNNEI. The CDR3 runs to 12 residues. With 7 bases removed from V and 9 bases from J, the gap between germline ends came to 13 bases. This chain's CDR3 is CASTQEAAEQFF. The CDR3 DNA reads TGTGCCAGCACCCAAGAAGCAGCTGAGCAGTTCTTC.

V is TRBV24-1 and J is TRBJ2-2; D unresolved. V dropped 1 base and J dropped 6 bases, with 5 bases sitting between them. Germline V gives CDR1 KGHDR, CDR2 SFDVKD. This CDR3 spans 13 amino acids. The CDR3 here is CATSDFSAGELFF. DNA of the CDR3: TGTGCCACCAGTGATTTCTCCGCCGGGGAGCTGTTTTTT.

The J gene is TRBJ2-1, the V gene TRBV7-6; 9 bases agree with TRBD1. CDR1 is SGHVS, CDR2 FNYEAQ, per germline. The CDR3 totals 17 residues. With 0 bases clipped from V and 8 bases from J, the junction kept 11 bases outside the gene matches. The CDR3 spells CASSLAVGTGGDDEQFF. The DNA of the CDR3 is TGTGCCAGCAGCTTAGCGGTGGGTACAGGGGGCGACGATGAGCAGTTCTTC.

The chain combines TRBV19 with TRBJ2-7, with TRBD2 matching 9 bases. The CDR3 has 15 residues. The germline V gene has CDR1 LNHDA and CDR2 SQIVND (reference sequence). V dropped 1 base and J dropped 2; count of bases not matched to a gene: 3. CDR3 nucleotides: TGTGCCAGTAGTATAGCCCTAGCGGGAACCTACGAGCAGTACTTC. This codes for CASSIALAGTYEQYF.

The rearrangement uses TRBV3-1 and TRBJ1-4; D is perhaps TRBD1 (5 bases). Trimming stripped 4 bases from V and 5 bases from J, with 17 bases between. There are 16 residues in the CDR3. Germline-derived CDR1 and CDR2 are LGHDT and YNNKEL (reference sequence). CDR3 residues: CASSPQTTGRNEKLFF. CDR3 bases: TGTGCCAGCAGCCCGCAAACTACGGGGCGAAATGAAAAACTGTTTTTT.

This clonotype has just a few counts. J is TRBJ2-7 and V is TRBV7-2; 12 nucleotides line up with TRBD1. V shed 4 bases, J shed 3 bases, and the junction held 1 base outside the gene matches. CDR3 length equals 14 residues. Germline-derived CDR1 and CDR2 are SGHTA and FQGNSA. This CDR3 is CASSWDRGRYEQYF. For the CDR3, the DNA is TGTGCCAGCAGCTGGGACAGGGGGCGCTACGAGCAGTACTTC.

This clonotype was recorded a few times. The chain links TRBV13 to TRBJ2-2; the D is unclear. The CDR3 covers 14 residues. Per germline, CDR1 PRHDT and CDR2 FYEKMQ (reference sequence). V lost 1 base, J lost 3 bases, and 6 bases lay in between. The CDR3 sequence: CASSLEQYTGELFF. DNA for the CDR3: TGTGCCAGCAGCTTAGAACAGTACACCGGGGAGCTGTTTTTT.

The CDR3 coding sequence is TGCAGTGCCAGCCCCCAGGTACTTGACTACAATGAGCAGTTCTTC. Encoded protein: CSASPQVLDYNEQFF. V gene TRBV20-1 combines with J gene TRBJ2-1; D gene ambiguous. The CDR3 runs to 15 residues. V was cut by 6 bases and J by 3 bases, with 18 bases left in between. Germline assignment: CDR1 DFQATT and CDR2 SNEGSKA (reference sequence).

This clonotype showed up just a few times. The chain uses TRBV10-3 and TRBJ1-3; no clear D gene. This CDR3 has 14 amino acids. Trimming shortened V by 2 bases and J by 4 bases, and 9 bases separated the two germline ends. Germline CDR1 reads ENHRY; CDR2 reads SYGVKD. The chain's CDR3 is CAISEDARGNTIYF. The CDR3 bases are TGTGCCATCAGTGAGGACGCCAGGGGAAACACCATATATTTT.